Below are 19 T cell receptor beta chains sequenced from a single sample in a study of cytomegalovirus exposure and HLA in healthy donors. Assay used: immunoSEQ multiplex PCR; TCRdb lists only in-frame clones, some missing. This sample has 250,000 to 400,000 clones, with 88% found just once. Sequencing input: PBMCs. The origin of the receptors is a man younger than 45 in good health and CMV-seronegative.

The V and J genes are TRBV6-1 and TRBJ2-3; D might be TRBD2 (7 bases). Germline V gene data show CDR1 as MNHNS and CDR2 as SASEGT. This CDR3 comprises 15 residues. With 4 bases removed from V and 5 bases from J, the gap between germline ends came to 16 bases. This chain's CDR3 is CASSVGGRNIDTQYF. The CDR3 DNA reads TGTGCCAGCAGTGTCGGGGGGCGCAATATAGATACGCAGTATTTT.

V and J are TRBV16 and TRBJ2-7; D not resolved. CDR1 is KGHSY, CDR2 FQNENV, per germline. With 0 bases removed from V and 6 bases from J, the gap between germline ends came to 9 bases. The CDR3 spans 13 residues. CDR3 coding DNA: TGTGCCAGCAGCCAATCCTCAGTTACCGAGCAGTACTTC. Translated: CASSQSSVTEQYF. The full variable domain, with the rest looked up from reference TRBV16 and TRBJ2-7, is GEEVAQTPKHLVRGEGQKAKLYCAPIKGHSYVFWYQQVLKNEFKFLISFQNENVFDETGMPKERFSAKCLPNSPCSLEIQATKLEDSAVYFCASSQSSVTEQYFGPGTRLTVT.

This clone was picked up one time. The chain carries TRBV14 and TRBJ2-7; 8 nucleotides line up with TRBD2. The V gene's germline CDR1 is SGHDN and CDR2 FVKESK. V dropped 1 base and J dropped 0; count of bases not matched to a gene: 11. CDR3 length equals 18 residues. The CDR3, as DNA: TGTGCCAGCAGCCAAGCGGGAGGGGTTGGAGTAGGCTCCTACGAGCAGTACTTC. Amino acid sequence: CASSQAGGVGVGSYEQYF.

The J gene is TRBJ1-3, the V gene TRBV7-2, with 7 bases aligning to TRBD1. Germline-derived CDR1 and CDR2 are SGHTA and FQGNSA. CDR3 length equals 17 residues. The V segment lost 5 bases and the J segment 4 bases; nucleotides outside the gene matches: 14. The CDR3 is CASSRSGQRRRGNTIYF. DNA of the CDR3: TGTGCCAGCAGCCGATCGGGACAGCGGCGGAGAGGAAACACCATATATTTT.

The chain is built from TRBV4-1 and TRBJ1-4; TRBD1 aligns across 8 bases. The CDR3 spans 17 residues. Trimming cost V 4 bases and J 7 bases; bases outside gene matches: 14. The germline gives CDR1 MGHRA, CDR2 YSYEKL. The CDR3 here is CASSPTTGGSTAEKLFF. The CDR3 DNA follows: TGCGCCAGCAGCCCAACAACAGGGGGTTCTACTGCTGAAAAACTGTTTTTT.

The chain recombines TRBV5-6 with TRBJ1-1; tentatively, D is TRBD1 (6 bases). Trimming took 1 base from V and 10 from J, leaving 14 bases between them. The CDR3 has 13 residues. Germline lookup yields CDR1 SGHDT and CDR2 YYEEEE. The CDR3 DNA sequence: TGTGCCAGCAGCTTGACGGCAGGGGCGGGAGCTTTCTTT. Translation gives CASSLTAGAGAFF.

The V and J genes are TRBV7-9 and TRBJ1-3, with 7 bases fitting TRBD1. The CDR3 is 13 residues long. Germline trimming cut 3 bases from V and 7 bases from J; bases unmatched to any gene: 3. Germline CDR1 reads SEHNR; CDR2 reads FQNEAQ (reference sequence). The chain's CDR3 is CASSLTGSNTIYF. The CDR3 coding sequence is TGTGCCAGCAGCTTGACAGGGAGCAACACCATATATTTT.

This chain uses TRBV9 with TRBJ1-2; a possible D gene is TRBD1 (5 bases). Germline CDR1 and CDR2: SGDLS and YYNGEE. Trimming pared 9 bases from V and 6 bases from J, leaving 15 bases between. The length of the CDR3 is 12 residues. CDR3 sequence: CATLGGGNGYTF. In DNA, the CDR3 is TGTGCCACCCTCGGGGGGGGTAATGGCTACACCTTC.

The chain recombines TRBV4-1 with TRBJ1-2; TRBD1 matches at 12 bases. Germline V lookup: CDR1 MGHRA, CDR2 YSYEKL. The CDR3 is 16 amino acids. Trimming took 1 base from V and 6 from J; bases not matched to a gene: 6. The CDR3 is CASSQVPGQGADGYTF. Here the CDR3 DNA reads TGCGCCAGCAGCCAAGTGCCGGGACAGGGGGCAGATGGCTACACCTTC.

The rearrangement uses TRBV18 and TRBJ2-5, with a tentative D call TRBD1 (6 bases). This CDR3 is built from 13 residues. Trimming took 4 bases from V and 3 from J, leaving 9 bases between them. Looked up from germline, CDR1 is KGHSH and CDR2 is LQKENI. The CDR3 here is CASSQQGEETQYF. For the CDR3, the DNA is TGTGCCAGCTCACAACAGGGAGAAGAGACCCAGTACTTC.

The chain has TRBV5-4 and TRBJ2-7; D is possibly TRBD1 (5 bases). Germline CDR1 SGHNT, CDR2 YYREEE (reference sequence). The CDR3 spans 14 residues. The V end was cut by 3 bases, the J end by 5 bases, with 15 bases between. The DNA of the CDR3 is TGTGCCAGCAGCTACACCGCAGACAGAAACGAGCAGTACTTC. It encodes CASSYTADRNEQYF.

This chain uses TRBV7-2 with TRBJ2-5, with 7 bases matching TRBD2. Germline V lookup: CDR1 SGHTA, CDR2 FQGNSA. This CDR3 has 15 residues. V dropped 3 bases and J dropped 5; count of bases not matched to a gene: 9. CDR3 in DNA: TGTGCCAGCAGCTTTTGGGAGGGCGGTAGGGAGACCCAGTACTTC. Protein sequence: CASSFWEGGRETQYF.

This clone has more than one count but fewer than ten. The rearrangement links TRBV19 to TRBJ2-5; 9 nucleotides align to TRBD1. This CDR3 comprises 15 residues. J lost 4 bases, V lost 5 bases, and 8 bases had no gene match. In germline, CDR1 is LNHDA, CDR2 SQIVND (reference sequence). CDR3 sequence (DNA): TGTGCCAGTAGTCTGGACAGGGGTTTGGTAGAGACCCAGTACTTC. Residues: CASSLDRGLVETQYF.

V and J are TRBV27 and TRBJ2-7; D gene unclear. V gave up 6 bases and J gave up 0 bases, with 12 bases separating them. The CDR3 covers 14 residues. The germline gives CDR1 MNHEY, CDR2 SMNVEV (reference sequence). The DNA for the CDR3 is TGTGCCAGCAGATTGACTGATTCCTCCTACGAGCAGTACTTC. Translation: CASRLTDSSYEQYF.

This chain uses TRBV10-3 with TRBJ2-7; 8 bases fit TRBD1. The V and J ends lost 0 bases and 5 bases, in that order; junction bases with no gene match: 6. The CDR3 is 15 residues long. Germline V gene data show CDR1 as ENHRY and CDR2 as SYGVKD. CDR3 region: CAISESGDRGNEQYF. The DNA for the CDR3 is TGTGCCATCAGTGAGTCGGGAGACAGGGGCAACGAGCAGTACTTC.

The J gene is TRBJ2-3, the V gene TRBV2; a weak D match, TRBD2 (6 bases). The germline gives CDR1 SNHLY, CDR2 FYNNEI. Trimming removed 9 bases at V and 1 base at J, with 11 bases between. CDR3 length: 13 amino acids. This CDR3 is CARAGGGTDTQYF. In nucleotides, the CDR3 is TGTGCCAGGGCTGGCGGGGGCACAGATACGCAGTATTTT. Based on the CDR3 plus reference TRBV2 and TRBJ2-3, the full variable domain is EPEVTQTPSHQVTQMGQEVILRCVPISNHLYFYWYRQILGQKVEFLVSFYNNEISEKSEIFDDQFSVERPDGSNFTLKIRSTKLEDSAMYFCARAGGGTDTQYFGPGTRLTVL.

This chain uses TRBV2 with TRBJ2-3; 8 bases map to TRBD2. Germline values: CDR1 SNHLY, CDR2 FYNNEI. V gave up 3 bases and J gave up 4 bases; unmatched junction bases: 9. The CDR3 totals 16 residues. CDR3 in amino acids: CASSDGAGGLADTQYF. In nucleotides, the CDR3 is TGTGCCAGCAGTGACGGTGCGGGGGGCTTGGCAGATACGCAGTATTTT.

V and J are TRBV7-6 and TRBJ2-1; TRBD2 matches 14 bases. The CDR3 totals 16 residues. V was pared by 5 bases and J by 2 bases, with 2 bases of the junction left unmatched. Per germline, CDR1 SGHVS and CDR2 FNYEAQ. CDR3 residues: CASSPTSGGAYNEQFF. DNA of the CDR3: TGTGCCAGCAGCCCGACTAGCGGGGGGGCCTACAATGAGCAGTTCTTC. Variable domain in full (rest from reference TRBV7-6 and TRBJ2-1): GAGVSQSPRYKVTKRGQDVALRCDPISGHVSLYWYRQALGQGPEFLTYFNYEAQQDKSGLPNDRFSAERPEGSISTLTIQRTEQRDSAMYRCASSPTSGGAYNEQFFGPGTRLTVL.

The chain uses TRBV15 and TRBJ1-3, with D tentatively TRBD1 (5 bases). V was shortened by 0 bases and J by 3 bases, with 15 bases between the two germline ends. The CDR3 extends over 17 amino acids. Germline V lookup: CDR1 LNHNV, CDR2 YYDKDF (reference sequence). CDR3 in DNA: TGTGCCACCAGCAGAGATCAGGGCAGGGTCTATGGAAACACCATATATTTT. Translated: CATSRDQGRVYGNTIYF.